These 24 T cell receptor beta chains originate from one sample sequenced in a study of blood T cell repertoires in COVID-19. Produced via immunoSEQ multiplex PCR; TCRdb's table is partial and in-frame only. The sample lists about 180,000 clones, roughly 90% occurring once. Sequences were obtained from peripheral blood. The receptors shown here come from a woman between 50 and 59 years old with acute or convalescent COVID-19.

This chain joins TRBV11-3 and TRBJ2-1; 7 bases match TRBD1. Losses at the gene ends were 6 bases for V and 2 bases for J; bases not matched to a gene: 10. Germline CDR1 and CDR2: SGHNT and YENEEA. This CDR3 has 16 amino acids. CDR3 nucleotides: TGTGCCAGCAGTACCCCACAGGGGCCGCCCTACAATGAGCAGTTCTTC. Amino acid sequence: CASSTPQGPPYNEQFF.

Only a few counts were recorded for this clone. The rearrangement links TRBV10-2 to TRBJ1-6, with TRBD1 matching 9 bases. Trimming cost V 10 bases and J 8 bases; bases outside gene matches: 6. Germline lookup yields CDR1 WSHSY and CDR2 SAAADI. This CDR3 spans 13 amino acids. DNA of the CDR3: TGCGCCATCCGGGACAGGGCTTATTCACCCCTCCACTTT. It encodes CAIRDRAYSPLHF.

The chain links TRBV27 to TRBJ2-2, with D hard to call. V was cut by 11 bases and J by 2 bases, with 12 bases left in between. The germline gives CDR1 MNHEY, CDR2 SMNVEV (reference sequence). This CDR3 is 13 amino acids long. The CDR3 DNA reads TGTGCCGGTTGCCAGATCAACACCGGGGAGCTGTTTTTT. As protein: CAGCQINTGELFF.

This sequence joins TRBV5-1 and TRBJ2-1, with TRBD1 matching 10 bases. This CDR3 is built from 13 residues. Germline-derived CDR1 and CDR2 are SGHRS and YFSETQ. The ends lost 7 bases at V and 8 bases at J; junction bases unmatched: 6. The CDR3 DNA sequence: TGCGCCAGCGGGGACAGGGGTGTCGATGAGCAGTTCTTC. It codes for CASGDRGVDEQFF.

The V call is TRBV19, the J call TRBJ1-4; 8 bases agree with TRBD1. The length of the CDR3 is 16 residues. The V segment lost 7 bases and the J segment 7 bases; nucleotides outside the gene matches: 14. Germline V gives CDR1 LNHDA, CDR2 SQIVND (reference sequence). The CDR3 nucleotides read TGTGCCAGTATCCGGTCCCCAGGGGGCAGTTCTGAAAAACTGTTTTTT. Translated: CASIRSPGGSSEKLFF.

V and J are TRBV9 and TRBJ2-3; 10 bases map to TRBD2. This CDR3 region has 16 residues. V was clipped by 0 bases and J by 2 bases; unmatched bases: 3. CDR1 is SGDLS, CDR2 YYNGEE, per germline. CDR3: CASSVAAGGFTDTQYF. The DNA of the CDR3 is TGTGCCAGCAGCGTAGCAGCGGGGGGGTTCACAGATACGCAGTATTTT. The whole variable domain, filled in from reference TRBV9 and TRBJ2-3, reads DSGVTQTPKHLITATGQRVTLRCSPRSGDLSVYWYQQSLDQGLQFLIQYYNGEERAKGNILERFSAQQFPDLHSELNLSSLELGDSALYFCASSVAAGGFTDTQYFGPGTRLTVL.

This chain links TRBV12-3 or TRBV12-4 with TRBJ1-2, with 7 bases matching TRBD1. This CDR3 is 13 amino acids long. Unmatched junction bases numbered 4, after V lost 5 bases and J lost 4 bases. The CDR3, as DNA: TGTGCCAGCAGTCCGACAGGGACCTATGGCTACACCTTC. Its protein is CASSPTGTYGYTF.

The genes are TRBV11-2 and TRBJ2-6, with 12 bases aligning to TRBD2. Looked up from germline, CDR1 is SGHAT and CDR2 is FQNNGV. V dropped 5 bases and J dropped 1; count of bases not matched to a gene: 3. The CDR3 runs 17 residues. CDR3 loop: CASSRLAGASGANVLTF. The CDR3 bases are TGTGCCAGCAGCCGACTAGCGGGAGCTTCTGGGGCCAACGTCCTGACTTTC. The variable domain in full, completed from reference TRBV11-2 and TRBJ2-6, reads EAGVAQSPRYKIIEKRQSVAFWCNPISGHATLYWYQQILGQGPKLLIQFQNNGVVDDSQLPKDRFSAERLKGVDSTLKIQPAKLEDSAVYLCASSRLAGASGANVLTFGAGSRLTVL.

The chain joins TRBV29-1 to TRBJ2-7; 7 nucleotides agree with TRBD2. V lost 7 bases, J lost 4 bases, and 13 bases stayed unmatched. This CDR3 has 14 residues. Germline V CDR1 and CDR2: SQVTM, ANQGSEA. The CDR3 spells CSASILAEPYEQYF. The CDR3 coding sequence is TGCAGCGCATCGATCCTAGCGGAACCGTACGAGCAGTACTTC.

The J gene is TRBJ1-5, the V gene TRBV19; 10 nucleotides match TRBD1. Germline V CDR1 and CDR2: LNHDA, SQIVND (reference sequence). The CDR3 covers 17 residues. V trimming: 4 bases; J trimming: 5 bases; junction bases outside the gene matches: 11. CDR3 sequence reads: CASSTGQGNGGDQPQHF. The CDR3 DNA is TGTGCCAGTAGTACGGGACAGGGGAATGGAGGCGATCAGCCCCAGCATTTT.

This clone occurred a few times. The rearrangement joins TRBV10-3 to TRBJ1-1, with 9 positions matching TRBD1. Germline assignment: CDR1 ENHRY and CDR2 SYGVKD. The CDR3 length is 14 residues. Trimming at V came to 6 bases and at J to 1 base, leaving 3 bases not matched to a gene. The CDR3 spells CAIRRDRANTEAFF. The CDR3 DNA reads as TGTGCCATCAGACGGGACAGGGCGAACACTGAAGCTTTCTTT.

V is TRBV7-3 and J is TRBJ2-7; 9 bases agree with TRBD2. V was clipped by 1 base and J by 0 bases; unmatched bases: 1. Germline CDR1 SGHTA, CDR2 FQGTGA. The CDR3 runs to 15 residues. The CDR3 protein is CASSLSGGASYEQYF. CDR3 nucleotide sequence: TGTGCCAGCAGCTTAAGCGGGGGGGCCTCCTACGAGCAGTACTTC.

The chain uses TRBV21-1 and TRBJ1-1; the listed D gene, TRBD1, was not tested against the DNA. TRBV21-1 is deemed a pseudogene. This CDR3 comprises 15 residues. This chain's CDR3 is CASSPRGTGCTEAFF. CDR3 nucleotide sequence: TGTGCCAGCAGTCCCAGGGGGACAGGGTGCACTGAAGCTTTCTTT.

This chain links TRBV4-3 with TRBJ2-5; D may be TRBD1 (5 bases). Germline V gives CDR1 LGHNA, CDR2 YSLEER. CDR3 length: 15 amino acids. V was pared by 0 bases and J by 3 bases, with 11 bases between. CDR3 coding DNA: TGCGCCAGCAGCCAAGATCTGGGCAGGGAAGAGACCCAGTACTTC. It specifies CASSQDLGREETQYF.

This clone was detected once. The V and J genes are TRBV3-1 (or the pseudogene TRBV3-2) and TRBJ2-5, with TRBD2 matching over 11 bases. The CDR3 is 20 amino acids. J lost 5 bases, V lost 1 base, and 18 bases had no gene match. Germline V lookup: CDR1 LGHDT, CDR2 YNNKEL (reference sequence). The chain's CDR3 is CASSQAGAVYSGGAWETQYF. CDR3 coding DNA: TGTGCCAGCAGCCAAGCAGGGGCGGTCTATAGCGGGGGGGCATGGGAGACCCAGTACTTC.

J is TRBJ1-5 and V is TRBV9; TRBD1 matches at 7 bases. Germline V gene sequence: CDR1 SGDLS, CDR2 YYNGEE. This CDR3 has 15 amino acids. V lost 3 bases to trimming and J lost 3 bases; unmatched junction nucleotides: 6. The CDR3 loop reads CASSAGTALNQPQHF. The DNA for the CDR3 is TGTGCCAGCAGCGCCGGGACAGCACTCAATCAGCCCCAGCATTTT.

The V call is TRBV5-1, the J call TRBJ2-1; TRBD2 matches 8 bases. Germline-derived CDR1 and CDR2 are SGHRS and YFSETQ. The CDR3 is 15 residues long. The V segment lost 2 bases and the J segment 8 bases; nucleotides outside the gene matches: 9. CDR3 bases: TGCGCCAGCAGCTTCGGGGGGGCCACTTCGGATGAGCAGTTCTTC. Its translation is CASSFGGATSDEQFF.

The rearrangement links TRBV12-3 or TRBV12-4 to TRBJ1-6; D remains unclear. Deletions cut 9 bases from V and 5 bases from J, with 8 bases between. The CDR3 consists of 12 residues. The CDR3 DNA is TGTGCCAGTCGAGATGATAATTCACCCCTCCACTTT. Translated, it gives CASRDDNSPLHF.

J is TRBJ2-1 and V is TRBV7-2, with no clear D. Germline V gives CDR1 SGHTA, CDR2 FQGNSA. There are 14 residues in the CDR3. V was trimmed by 1 base and J by 4 bases, leaving 8 bases between them. The CDR3, as DNA: TGTGCCAGCAGCTTAGAGGTGCGGTACAATGAGCAGTTCTTC. This encodes CASSLEVRYNEQFF.

The rearrangement links TRBV10-3 to TRBJ1-1, with 8 nucleotides matching TRBD1. Germline CDR1 ENHRY, CDR2 SYGVKD. V shed 4 bases, J shed 3 bases, and the junction held 10 bases outside the gene matches. The CDR3 contains 16 residues. The CDR3 region is CAISGHSDRGDTEAFF. CDR3 DNA: TGTGCCATCAGTGGGCATTCAGACAGGGGCGACACTGAAGCTTTCTTT.

This rearrangement joins TRBV10-3 to TRBJ1-2; 11 positions match TRBD1. V trimming: 3 bases; J trimming: 4 bases; junction bases outside the gene matches: 7. CDR1 and CDR2 (germline): ENHRY, SYGVKD. The CDR3 spans 16 residues. The CDR3 loop reads CAISEGQGAAGYGYTF. DNA for the CDR3: TGTGCCATCAGTGAAGGACAGGGGGCAGCCGGCTATGGCTACACCTTC.

V and J are TRBV6-5 and TRBJ1-2; a weak D match, TRBD1 (5 bases). CDR1 MNHEY and CDR2 SVGAGI come from the germline V gene. Trimming shortened V by 7 bases and J by 0 bases, and 12 bases separated the two germline ends. There are 14 residues in the CDR3. Written as DNA, the CDR3 is TGTGCCAGCAAGAGCTCAGGGTCTAACTATGGCTACACCTTC. Encoded protein: CASKSSGSNYGYTF.

The chain links TRBV3-1 (or the pseudogene TRBV3-2) to TRBJ1-2; D gene uncertain. V lost 6 bases, J lost 4 bases, and 15 bases lay in between. This CDR3 is 14 amino acids long. Per the germline V gene, CDR1 is LGHDT and CDR2 is YNNKEL (reference sequence). The CDR3 spells CASSSGPTGYGYTF. In DNA form, the CDR3 reads TGTGCCAGCAGTAGCGGGCCTACGGGCTATGGCTACACCTTC.

The rearrangement uses TRBV12-3 or TRBV12-4 and TRBJ2-2, with 9 bases matching TRBD2. After removal of 11 bases from V and 2 bases from J, the junction contained 3 bases not matched to a gene. The CDR3 spans 13 residues. The CDR3 coding sequence is TGTGCCGGGACTAGCCTCAACACCGGGGAGCTGTTTTTT. Its translation is CAGTSLNTGELFF.